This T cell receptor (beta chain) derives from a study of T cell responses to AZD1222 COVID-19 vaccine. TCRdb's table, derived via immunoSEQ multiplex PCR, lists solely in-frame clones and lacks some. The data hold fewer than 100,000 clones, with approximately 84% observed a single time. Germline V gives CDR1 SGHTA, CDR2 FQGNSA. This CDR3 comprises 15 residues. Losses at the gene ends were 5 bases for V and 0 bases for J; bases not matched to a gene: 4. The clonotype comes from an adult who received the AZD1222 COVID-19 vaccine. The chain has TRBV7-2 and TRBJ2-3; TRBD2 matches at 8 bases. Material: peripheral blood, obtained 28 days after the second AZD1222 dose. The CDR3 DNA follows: TGTGCCAGCAGCGGGGCTAGCGGGAGCACAGATACGCAGTATTTT. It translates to CASSGASGSTDTQYF.